Listed here is a single TCR beta chain. Its antigen is unknown. Mismatch with germline at one junction end may stem from a read error. This sample was taken from a study of tumor-infiltrating lymphocytes in primary liver carcinoma (dated by TCRdb to 2016 to 2017). Background for the entire study: Between November 2015 and 2016, five patients in China with histopathologically diagnosed primary liver carcinoma had surgical resection. The five patients, three men and two women aged 30 to 69 years, had hepatocellular carcinoma (four) or combined HCC and intrahepatic cholangiocarcinoma (one). Tumors of the five patients were stage T1-T3 N0M0 with maximum diameters of roughly 4.2 to 10 cm. Samples yielded roughly 3.65 to 7.5 million productive TCRbeta reads; read depth did not differ significantly between tissue types. The study combined TCRbeta repertoire sequencing, expression microarrays and whole-exome sequencing across five regions of each liver tumor, with adjacent normal tissue and blood. A total of approximately 35 specimens from 5 patients underwent TCRbeta repertoire sequencing, comprising around 25 tumor regions, 5 adjacent noncancerous liver tissues and 5 peripheral blood samples. High reproducibility was observed for the technical replicate repertoires, with mean shared-clone rates approximately 0.9 and correlation coefficients above 0.98.

TCRbeta-specific cDNA was reverse-transcribed from 500 to 550 ng total RNA using a constant-region primer and ProtoScript II reverse transcriptase. The TCRbeta libraries were prepared through three rounds of nested multiplex PCR following a slightly modified ARM-PCR procedure. The first two PCR rounds used multiplex TRBV1-TRBV30 forward primers with a Cbeta reverse primer, each for about 10 cycles. Sample barcodes and Illumina adapters were attached in a final 25-cycle PCR using Deep VentR polymerase. Before sequencing, amplicons of 200-500 bp were gel-purified using a QIAquick gel extraction kit. An Illumina HiSeq 2500 was used to sequence the TCRbeta amplicons with 250-bp paired-end reads. As for the authors' bioinformatics: Quality trimming of reads was performed with Trimmomatic v0.33, and paired reads were merged with FLASH v1.2.11 so that full CDR3 sequences could be recovered. V, D and J germline segments were assigned to the rearranged TCRbeta sequences using MiGEC v1.2.1b. VDJtools v1.0.0 computed clonotype statistics and Shannon-Wiener diversity indices. To cut down on sampling bias, every analysis after diversity analysis relied on just the 250 most abundant clonotypes from each sample. TCRdb cleaned the public reads at Q25 with fastp, built clones with MiXCR and kept in-frame beta chains. Here each entry gathers all rows of one CDR3 protein and keeps the most common genes and DNA. TCRdb's processing, not the authors', yielded these V and J calls. The sample profile shows 300,000 to 400,000 distinct CDR3 sequences; roughly two thirds of them were found once. Approximately 9.4% of the sample belongs to the ten largest clones.

TRIzol reagent was used to extract blood RNA from unsorted whole blood, while the DNeasy Blood & Tissue kit provided the germline DNA. At the time of sampling, the patients had chronic HBV infection and had not received any treatment. Before surgery, 3 to 5 milliliters of peripheral blood were collected into K2EDTA tubes. The research as a whole found: With just 4 to 6 patients in the study, the authors point out that the findings should be validated in a larger study. A significantly larger repertoire fraction was made up by the top 250 clones in tumors than in blood (p = 0.039). Because only the TCR beta chain was sequenced and unpaired alpha chains were not captured, true repertoire diversity is likely underestimated. Pairs of tumor regions showed greater repertoire overlap (mean approximately 35%) than tumor-adjacent pairs (approximately 17%) or tumor-blood pairs (approximately 15%), which is consistent with antigen-driven expansion. Bulk unsorted samples precluded comparing CD4+ and CD8+ T cell repertoires.

Its CDR3 holds 15 amino acids, cysteine through phenylalanine. This entry keeps only the CDR3 DNA: 45 bases, framed from base 1. The sequencing input was peripheral blood. The receptor was isolated from a man in his forties or fifties with primary liver carcinoma and hepatitis B virus infection. The chain uses TRBV12-3 or TRBV12-4 and TRBJ1-2; D gene: possibly TRBD1, on 5 matching bases. The CDR3 region reads CTSKESGKGDRRQTF. The DNA reads as follows: TGTACCAGCAAGGAGTCGGGGAAAGGGGATCGGCGCCAGACCTTC.